The entry below describes one T cell receptor (beta chain). Antigen specificity is unknown. Every sample yielded at least 6.5 million isolated PBMCs. The sample comes from a study of blood T cells in healthy people across ages. Trimming stripped 3 bases from V and 5 bases from J, with 12 bases between. The CDR3 runs to 13 residues. Germline values: CDR1 SGDLS, CDR2 YYNGEE. Alongside a J-beta primer mix, a sample-barcoded 5' primer served in a second PCR lasting about 7 to 11 cycles. TCRdb ran MiXCR on the 5' RACE reads and lists one entry per CDR3 protein. The sample includes about 830,000 distinct CDR3 sequences, roughly 60% of them seen just once. General study results and limits: Not knowing donor CMV status may have confounded expanded clonotype changes.

This sequence originates from a man aged 25-40 years in good health. Source material: blood. J is TRBJ2-7 and V is TRBV9, with D perhaps TRBD1 (5 bases). CDR3 region: CASSARLRDEQYF. CDR3 sequence (DNA): TGTGCCAGCAGCGCTAGGCTCAGGGACGAGCAGTACTTC.